This is a list of T cell receptor beta chains from one sample in a study of CD8 T cells in Susac syndrome. Via MiXCR, TCRdb re-called the immunoSEQ multiplex PCR reads, giving one row per CDR3 protein. The sample records about 82,000 distinct CDR3 sequences, around 96% being singletons. What was sequenced was CD8+ T cells from PBMCs. These receptors came from a human donor with Susac syndrome. CDR3s include the opening cysteine and the closing phenylalanine or tryptophan. Fields, in order: CDR3 length, clone size, V gene, D gene, J gene, CDR3 protein, CDR3 DNA. The D gene is left open where the match is weak. The size field is filled for only some rows; it gives once, few, many or a size class.

>14|.|TRBV28|.|TRBJ2-7
CASSSQTGIYEQYF
TGTGCCAGCAGTTCCCAGACGGGGATCTACGAGCAGTACTTC
>14|.|TRBV7-9|.|TRBJ1-6
CASSLSGDNSPLHF
TGTGCCAGCAGCTTAAGCGGGGATAATTCACCCCTCCACTTT
>14|.|TRBV20-1|TRBD1|TRBJ2-7
CSAYLGTGVGEQYF
TGCAGTGCCTACCTCGGGACAGGGGTGGGCGAGCAGTACTTC
>13|.|TRBV19|TRBD2|TRBJ2-7
CATRTSGGYEQYF
TGTGCCACGCGGACTAGCGGGGGCTACGAGCAGTACTTC
>15|.|TRBV20-1|TRBD1|TRBJ1-5
CSATRQGSHNQPQHF
TGCAGTGCAACCAGACAGGGGTCCCACAATCAGCCCCAGCATTTT
>14|.|TRBV7-2|.|TRBJ2-1
CASSPDRTTVRQFF
TGTGCCAGCAGCCCGGACAGGACTACAGTGAGGCAGTTCTTC
>14|.|TRBV6-2/TRBV6-3|.|TRBJ1-5
CASLQGGSSQPQHF
TGTGCCAGTCTACAAGGCGGCTCCTCTCAGCCCCAGCATTTT
>17|.|TRBV29-1|TRBD1|TRBJ1-2
CSVEDIIPLGTDDGYTF
TGCAGCGTTGAAGATATCATCCCACTCGGGACAGATGATGGCTACACCTTC
>14|.|TRBV20-1|.|TRBJ2-4
CSASGSIAKNIQYF
TGCAGTGCTAGTGGGTCAATAGCCAAAAACATTCAGTACTTC
>12|.|TRBV6-2/TRBV6-3|.|TRBJ2-1
CASGTPYNEQFF
TGTGCCAGCGGGACTCCTTACAATGAGCAGTTCTTC
>17|.|TRBV5-1|TRBD1|TRBJ1-5
CASSPGTGGTSNQPQHF
TGCGCCAGCAGCCCCGGGACAGGGGGTACGAGCAATCAGCCCCAGCATTTT
>14|.|TRBV30|.|TRBJ1-2
CAWSAGGEHYGYTF
TGTGCCTGGAGCGCGGGGGGCGAGCACTATGGCTACACCTTC
>14|once|TRBV23-1|.|TRBJ2-2
CASSQSVSTGELFF
TGCGCCAGCAGTCAATCGGTCAGCACCGGGGAGCTGTTTTTT
>15|.|TRBV13|.|TRBJ1-6
CASSANRAPNSPLHF
TGTGCCAGCAGCGCCAACCGGGCCCCTAATTCACCCCTCCACTTT
>19|once|TRBV24-1|.|TRBJ1-3
CATSDLFRRRHSSGNTIYF
TGTGCCACCAGTGATTTATTTCGCCGGCGGCACTCCTCTGGAAACACCATATATTTT
>13|.|TRBV11-2|.|TRBJ1-2
CASSIVADYGYTF
TGTGCCAGCAGCATTGTGGCAGACTATGGCTACACCTTC
>13|.|TRBV7-6|TRBD1|TRBJ2-1
CASSYRQGHEQFF
TGTGCCAGCAGCTACCGACAGGGCCATGAGCAGTTCTTC
>17|.|TRBV6-1|TRBD1|TRBJ1-1
CASSKARDRALNTEAFF
TGTGCCAGCAGCAAAGCTCGGGACAGGGCTTTGAACACTGAAGCTTTCTTT
>13|.|TRBV20-1|.|TRBJ2-7
CSARGMKAYEQYF
TGCAGTGCTCGAGGGATGAAAGCCTACGAGCAGTACTTC
>17|.|TRBV3-1|.|TRBJ1-5
CASSQEQGRGYNQPQHF
TGTGCCAGCAGCCAGGAGCAGGGAAGAGGATACAATCAGCCCCAGCATTTT